This T cell receptor beta chain was captured by sequencing in a study of cytomegalovirus exposure and HLA in healthy donors. As for the study in general: Clustering assigned roughly 81% of the roughly 400 genotyped donors to the Caucasian-associated ancestry cluster.

CDR3 length equals 13 residues. The V end was cut by 8 bases, the J end by 0 bases, with 11 bases between. CDR1 is WNHNN and CDR2 is SYGVQD in the germline V gene (reference sequence). PCR involved 60 Vbeta and 13 Jbeta primers. Methods used by the authors: Later analysis identified tens of millions of unique TCR beta chains, about 12 million shared. The assay was immunoSEQ multiplex PCR, and TCRdb's table has in-frame clones only and misses some. The V and J calls and clone size are taken from that table; D and trimming were inferred from the DNA. The data contain about 160,000 clones, around four fifths of them singletons. The table lists this clone with a few counts. Its antigen is not identified. Study-wide results and caveats: Follow-up analysis found HLA locus-dependent TCR association rates, highest for DRB1 and lowest for HLA-C.

The material sequenced was PBMCs. This clonotype was obtained from a woman aged 50 to 65 in good health and CMV-seronegative. The chain carries TRBV10-1 and TRBJ2-7; D may be TRBD1 (6 bases). The CDR3 sequence is CASSQGSSYEQYF. The CDR3 nucleotides read TGCGCCAGCTCCCAGGGGAGCTCCTACGAGCAGTACTTC.